This T cell receptor (beta chain) was identified in a study of STAT5B mutations in CD4+ large granular lymphocyte leukemia. The method was immunoSEQ multiplex PCR; TCRdb's version includes in-frame clones alone and lacks a portion of them. The sample has under 40,000 clones; around 71% are singletons. Healthy controls were blood donor buffy coats. The material sequenced was CD4+ T cells from blood buffy coats. This sequence was found in a human donor in good health.

The CDR3 protein is CASSFSGGLASETQYF. CDR3 bases: TGTGCCAGCAGCTTCTCCGGGGGACTAGCCTCAGAGACCCAGTACTTC. This chain uses TRBV7-8 with TRBJ2-5; 9 bases fit TRBD2. CDR1 is SGHVS, CDR2 FQNEAQ, per germline. The CDR3 is 16 amino acids. Unmatched junction bases numbered 9, after V lost 3 bases and J lost 4 bases.